These T cell receptor beta chains were read from a single sample in a study of cytomegalovirus exposure and HLA in healthy donors. Measured with immunoSEQ multiplex PCR; TCRdb has only the in-frame clones, and not every one. The data hold about 180,000 clones, with about three quarters observed a single time. The sequenced sample consisted of PBMCs. The receptors come from a man between 18 and 35 years old in good health and CMV-seronegative. Both conserved end residues are part of each CDR3. A D gene is named only where the DNA matches it firmly. Clone size, where shown, is once, few, many, or a class for clones that have expanded.

D gene,V gene,J gene,clone size,CDR3 protein,CDR3 DNA
.,TRBV30,TRBJ1-2,.,CAWSALRGYTF,TGTGCCTGGAGTGCTTTGAGAGGCTACACCTTC
.,TRBV4-3,TRBJ2-1,.,CASSQDSRVGNEQFF,TGCGCCAGCAGCCAAGATTCGAGGGTGGGGAATGAGCAGTTCTTC
TRBD1,TRBV15,TRBJ1-2,few,CATSRDGTGDGYTF,TGTGCCACCAGCAGAGATGGGACAGGGGATGGCTACACCTTC
.,TRBV2,TRBJ1-2,.,CASSTDSYYGYTF,TGTGCCAGCAGTACGGACAGTTACTATGGCTACACCTTC
.,TRBV4-3,TRBJ2-3,.,CASSRGGSPADTQYF,TGCGCCAGCAGCCGGGGTGGGAGCCCGGCCGATACGCAGTATTTT
TRBD2,TRBV5-4,TRBJ2-7,.,CASSLNSGRAIFDEQYF,TGTGCCAGCAGCTTGAATAGCGGGAGGGCCATATTTGACGAGCAGTACTTC
TRBD2,TRBV7-9,TRBJ2-3,.,CSSSLSPSGTSTDTQYF,TGTTCCAGCAGCTTAAGCCCTAGCGGGACTAGCACAGATACGCAGTATTTT
TRBD1,TRBV2,TRBJ1-5,many,CASTRTGSVYSNQPQHF,TGTGCCAGCACTCGGACAGGCTCCGTCTATAGCAATCAGCCCCAGCATTTT
TRBD1,TRBV7-2,TRBJ2-5,.,CASSSPGQGRVTQYF,TGTGCCAGCAGCTCTCCGGGACAGGGGAGGGTGACCCAGTACTTC
.,TRBV27,TRBJ1-1,.,CASSQTRLSSYEAFF,TGTGCCAGCAGCCAGACGCGGCTTTCGAGCTATGAAGCTTTCTTT
.,TRBV5-4,TRBJ2-5,few,CASSLERGGETQYF,TGTGCCAGCAGCTTGGAAAGGGGTGGAGAGACCCAGTACTTC